Shown below are 29 T cell receptor beta chains from a single sample sequenced in a study of shared clonotypes between healthy human individuals. Terminally differentiated effector memory CD45RA+ cells were excluded by CCR7 positive selection of CD45RO-negative cells. The data were produced by immunoSEQ multiplex PCR, yet TCRdb's version contains in-frame clones alone and is incomplete. The repertoire holds approximately 1.9 million clones, with roughly 93% as singletons. Sequencing was performed on naive CD8+ T cells from PBMCs. Receptors were obtained from a man younger than 35 in good health. Some clones in this sample may be carry-over from other donors' samples.

The J gene is TRBJ2-5, the V gene TRBV4-1, with D hard to call. CDR1 is MGHRA, CDR2 YSYEKL, per germline. CDR3 size: 13 residues. Trimming removed 3 bases at V and 1 base at J, with 6 bases between. The chain's CDR3 is CASSQPLQETQYF. The CDR3 DNA sequence: TGCGCCAGCAGCCAGCCCCTCCAAGAGACCCAGTACTTC.

The V gene is TRBV21-1, the J gene TRBJ2-7; the DNA was not used to check the table's D call, TRBD1. TRBV21-1 is a documented pseudogene. The CDR3 consists of 14 residues. This chain's CDR3 is CASGGGTEPYEQYF. CDR3 DNA: TGTGCCAGCGGGGGCGGGACAGAGCCCTACGAGCAGTACTTC.

V gene TRBV2 combines with J gene TRBJ2-5; maybe TRBD2 (6 bases). The germline V and J ends were trimmed by 0 bases and 5 bases, with 19 bases remaining between them. The CDR3 runs 17 residues. Germline loops: CDR1 SNHLY, CDR2 FYNNEI. The CDR3 reads CASSEAQTRGSLETQYF. Here the CDR3 DNA reads TGTGCCAGCAGTGAAGCCCAGACCCGGGGGTCTTTGGAGACCCAGTACTTC.

As for this clone: Other DNA sequences in this sample translate to the same CDR3. V is TRBV28 and J is TRBJ2-5; 9 positions agree with TRBD2. The CDR3 spans 15 residues. Germline loops: CDR1 MDHEN, CDR2 SYDVKM. Unmatched junction bases numbered 6, after V lost 5 bases and J lost 2 bases. The CDR3 loop is CASSPIAGVQETQYF. The CDR3 DNA is TGTGCCAGCAGTCCGATAGCGGGAGTACAAGAGACCCAGTACTTC.

This chain links TRBV5-4 with TRBJ1-4; 9 bases map to TRBD1. With V trimmed by 4 bases and J by 6 bases, 10 bases remained unmatched. The CDR3 totals 16 residues. Germline-derived CDR1 and CDR2 are SGHNT and YYREEE (reference sequence). The CDR3 spells CASSRGPGQGYEKLFF. DNA of the CDR3: TGTGCCAGCAGCCGCGGGCCGGGACAGGGATATGAAAAACTGTTTTTT.

The rearrangement links TRBV6-1 to TRBJ2-1; no clear D. This CDR3 is built from 12 residues. Looked up from germline, CDR1 is MNHNS and CDR2 is SASEGT. Trimming removed 6 bases from V and 4 bases from J, with 7 bases in between. Here the CDR3 reads CASRVGYNEQFF. The CDR3 DNA follows: TGTGCCAGCAGGGTCGGTTACAATGAGCAGTTCTTC.

The gene calls are TRBV19 and TRBJ2-1, with a tentative D call TRBD2 (6 bases). The germline CDR1 and CDR2 sequences are LNHDA and SQIVND (reference sequence). This CDR3 comprises 13 residues. V lost 7 bases and J 8 bases, leaving 15 bases between the germline ends. CDR3 in amino acids: CASTAQEGYEQFF. Here the CDR3 DNA reads TGTGCCAGTACGGCTCAGGAGGGGTATGAGCAGTTCTTC.

The chain carries TRBV7-2 and TRBJ2-7; D may match TRBD1 or TRBD2 (5 bases each). The V end was cut by 3 bases, the J end by 4 bases, with 13 bases between. The CDR3 totals 14 residues. Germline values: CDR1 SGHTA, CDR2 FQGNSA. CDR3 sequence (DNA): TGTGCCAGCAGCTTTGGATATGGGGGATACGAGCAGTACTTC. This translates into CASSFGYGGYEQYF.

This sequence joins TRBV19 and TRBJ2-1; 7 positions match TRBD1. Germline-derived CDR1 and CDR2 are LNHDA and SQIVND (reference sequence). V gave up 1 base and J gave up 6 bases; unmatched junction bases: 9. This CDR3 comprises 16 residues. The CDR3 nucleotides read TGTGCCAGTAGTATAGTGAGGGCCAGGGGGTTCAATGAGCAGTTCTTC. Its protein is CASSIVRARGFNEQFF.

J is TRBJ1-2 and V is TRBV9; TRBD1 agrees at 7 bases. V was pared by 0 bases and J by 3 bases, with 5 bases of the junction left unmatched. Germline CDR1 reads SGDLS; CDR2 reads YYNGEE. The CDR3 totals 15 residues. The CDR3 reads CASSVGQGHDYGYTF. CDR3 bases: TGTGCCAGCAGCGTAGGACAGGGTCATGACTATGGCTACACCTTC.

The chain links TRBV5-8 to TRBJ2-7; 9 bases fit TRBD1. The CDR3 length is 15 residues. Germline trimming cut 5 bases from V and 3 bases from J; bases unmatched to any gene: 9. Germline CDR1 reads SGHTS; CDR2 reads YDEGEE. CDR3 residues: CASRIPGTGIYEQYF. In nucleotides, the CDR3 is TGTGCCAGCAGAATACCCGGGACAGGGATCTACGAGCAGTACTTC.

In this sample, this clone turned up a few times. V gene TRBV6-5 combines with J gene TRBJ2-1; D might be TRBD2 (6 bases). CDR3 length: 15 residues. CDR1 MNHEY and CDR2 SVGAGI come from the germline V gene. The V and J ends lost 6 bases and 1 base respectively, with 13 bases between them. The CDR3 spells CASRSGLTSYNEQFF. In DNA, the CDR3 is TGTGCCAGCAGATCGGGACTGACTTCCTACAATGAGCAGTTCTTC.

The chain has TRBV27 and TRBJ2-1, with 7 bases identical to TRBD2. Germline CDR1 reads MNHEY; CDR2 reads SMNVEV (reference sequence). The CDR3 totals 15 residues. Trimming at V came to 2 bases and at J to 2 bases, leaving 3 bases not matched to a gene. CDR3 in amino acids: CASSLRGSTYNEQFF. In DNA form, the CDR3 reads TGTGCCAGCAGTTTACGCGGGAGTACCTACAATGAGCAGTTCTTC.

The V and J genes are TRBV7-2 and TRBJ2-1; tentative D call: TRBD1 (6 bases). The germline gives CDR1 SGHTA, CDR2 FQGNSA. The CDR3 loop spans 15 amino acids. The ends were cut back, 5 bases at V and 3 bases at J, with 14 bases in the middle. The CDR3 region is CASSTDGTNYNEQFF. The CDR3 DNA is TGTGCCAGCAGCACAGACGGGACAAACTACAATGAGCAGTTCTTC.

The chain joins TRBV27 to TRBJ2-1; D gene unclear. Germline CDR1 and CDR2: MNHEY and SMNVEV (reference sequence). The length of the CDR3 is 15 residues. The ends were cut back, 2 bases at V and 4 bases at J, with 12 bases in the middle. CDR3 amino acids: CASSLALLPYNEQFF. CDR3 coding DNA: TGTGCCAGCAGTTTAGCCCTCCTCCCGTACAATGAGCAGTTCTTC.

V and J are TRBV5-1 and TRBJ1-1; D is unclear. The CDR3 runs to 15 residues. Per germline, CDR1 SGHRS and CDR2 YFSETQ. V lost 0 bases, J lost 1 base, and 10 bases lay in between. The CDR3 sequence is CASSLALMGNTEAFF. For the CDR3, the DNA is TGCGCCAGCAGCTTGGCTTTAATGGGGAACACTGAAGCTTTCTTT.

This sequence joins TRBV2 and TRBJ2-4; D is tentatively TRBD1 or TRBD2 (5 bases each). This CDR3 has 12 residues. Trimming shortened V by 3 bases and J by 7 bases, and 7 bases separated the two germline ends. The germline CDR1 and CDR2 sequences are SNHLY and FYNNEI. CDR3 sequence: CASSDWGNIQYF. The CDR3 bases are TGTGCCAGCAGTGACTGGGGGAACATTCAGTACTTC.

The chain has TRBV28 and TRBJ2-5, with D tentatively TRBD2 (5 bases). Trimming stripped 3 bases from V and 5 bases from J, with 10 bases between. Germline CDR1 reads MDHEN; CDR2 reads SYDVKM. The CDR3 is 13 amino acids. CDR3 nucleotide sequence: TGTGCCAGCAGTTTCCCGGGGTCGGAGACCCAGTACTTC. Protein product: CASSFPGSETQYF.

The chain couples TRBV29-1 to TRBJ1-4; D possibly corresponds to TRBD1 (6 bases). This CDR3 contains 18 residues. From germline, CDR1 is SQVTM and CDR2 ANQGSEA. Trimming removed 2 bases from V and 0 bases from J, with 19 bases in between. The CDR3 here is CSVEIISGDDATNEKLFF. The CDR3 DNA reads TGCAGCGTTGAAATTATCTCAGGGGATGATGCAACTAATGAAAAACTGTTTTTT.

This chain uses TRBV9 with TRBJ2-7; 10 bases align to TRBD1. The CDR3 is 16 amino acids. Per the germline V gene, CDR1 is SGDLS and CDR2 is YYNGEE. V was clipped by 4 bases and J by 2 bases; unmatched bases: 9. CDR3 nucleotides: TGTGCCAGCAGCCCGAATTCCGGGACAGGGGCCTACGAGCAGTACTTC. Protein sequence: CASSPNSGTGAYEQYF.

This clone appeared a single time. The gene calls are TRBV7-9 and TRBJ1-1; D gene uncertain. The CDR3 runs 16 residues. V gave up 5 bases and J gave up 1 base, with 17 bases separating them. Germline V CDR1 and CDR2: SEHNR, FQNEAQ (reference sequence). The CDR3, as DNA: TGTGCCAGCAGCCCCCGGCAGGCCGATGGGAACACTGAAGCTTTCTTT. This codes for CASSPRQADGNTEAFF.

This chain connects TRBV15 to TRBJ2-1; D unresolved. The CDR3 covers 13 residues. V lost 1 base, J lost 5 bases, and 6 bases lay in between. Germline-derived CDR1 and CDR2 are LNHNV and YYDKDF (reference sequence). CDR3 nucleotides: TGTGCCACCAGCAGAGTAACGCACAATGAGCAGTTCTTC. As protein: CATSRVTHNEQFF.

The chain couples TRBV5-6 to TRBJ1-3, with TRBD1 identical over 9 bases. Looked up from germline, CDR1 is SGHDT and CDR2 is YYEEEE. The CDR3 runs to 14 residues. The V segment lost 6 bases and the J segment 4 bases; nucleotides outside the gene matches: 5. The CDR3, as DNA: TGTGCCAGCACCCTCGGGACAGGGGGAAACACCATATATTTT. This codes for CASTLGTGGNTIYF. The full variable domain, rest sourced from reference TRBV5-6 and TRBJ1-3, is DAGVTQSPTHLIKTRGQQVTLRCSPKSGHDTVSWYQQALGQGPQFIFQYYEEEERQRGNFPDRFSGHQFPNYSSELNVNALLLGDSALYLCASTLGTGGNTIYFGEGSWLTVV.

V is TRBV7-2 and J is TRBJ2-1; possible D gene TRBD2, 6 bases. Trimming left V 6 bases short and J 6 bases short, with 12 bases between. The CDR3 sequence is 13 residues long. Germline CDR1 reads SGHTA; CDR2 reads FQGNSA. The CDR3 is CASSKGLLNEQFF. The DNA for the CDR3 is TGTGCCAGCAGTAAGGGACTCCTCAATGAGCAGTTCTTC.

The rearrangement uses TRBV7-2 and TRBJ1-2; 11 bases align to TRBD1. The CDR3 spans 16 residues. CDR1 is SGHTA, CDR2 FQGNSA, per germline. The trim removed 5 bases at V and 4 bases at J, leaving 9 bases unmatched. The CDR3 protein is CASSPTYGTGGYGYTF. CDR3 coding DNA: TGTGCCAGCAGCCCTACCTATGGGACAGGGGGCTATGGCTACACCTTC.

This chain links TRBV12-5 with TRBJ1-2; tentatively, D is TRBD1 (6 bases). Trimming left V 3 bases short and J 6 bases short, with 11 bases between. Per the germline V gene, CDR1 is LGHNT and CDR2 is FRNRAP. The CDR3 sequence is 13 residues long. The CDR3 DNA follows: TGTGCTAGTGGTTTTGACAGGCCGGATGGCTACACCTTC. Encoded protein: CASGFDRPDGYTF.

The chain employs TRBV7-9 and TRBJ1-5; D remains ambiguous. The germline CDR1 and CDR2 sequences are SEHNR and FQNEAQ (reference sequence). This CDR3 region has 12 residues. V lost 7 bases and J 7 bases, leaving 11 bases between the germline ends. In DNA, the CDR3 is TGTGCCAGCAACACGCCCCCCCAGCCCCAGCATTTT. It encodes CASNTPPQPQHF.

This chain joins TRBV11-2 and TRBJ2-7; no clear D gene. The CDR3 is 15 residues long. Trimming stripped 5 bases from V and 1 base from J, with 15 bases between. The germline V gene encodes CDR1 SGHAT and CDR2 FQNNGV. The CDR3 loop is CASSIRVHGSYEQYF. The CDR3 DNA sequence: TGTGCCAGCAGCATTAGAGTTCACGGATCCTACGAGCAGTACTTC.

About this clone: This sample includes further DNA sequences coding for the same CDR3. This chain uses TRBV9 with TRBJ1-2, with D unclear. From germline, CDR1 is SGDLS and CDR2 YYNGEE. V gave up 0 bases and J gave up 3 bases, with 9 bases separating them. The CDR3 covers 14 residues. Here the CDR3 DNA reads TGTGCCAGCAGCGTAGGGGGAAGGGACTATGGCTACACCTTC. Its protein is CASSVGGRDYGYTF.